Detailed here is one TCR beta chain. Its antigen is not known. Germline V lookup: CDR1 MNHEY, CDR2 SMNVEV (reference sequence). Trimming shortened V by 4 bases and J by 2 bases, and 7 bases separated the two germline ends. The CDR3 has 13 residues. The source of the sample is a study of blood T cells in healthy people across ages. Study background: The template switching approach captured approximately one barcoded beta molecule for every two T cells.

Alongside a J-beta primer mix, a sample-barcoded 5' primer served in a second PCR lasting 7 to 11 cycles. TCRdb reprocessed the 5' RACE reads via MiXCR and lists one record per CDR3 protein. The table shows approximately 830,000 distinct CDR3 sequences, with around 68% occurring only once. Study results and caveats: It was held that the diversity estimates obtained from one million T cells were underestimates. Naive and antigen-experienced cells were not separated, limiting conclusive comparison.

Sequences were obtained from blood. The TCR comes from a man aged 25 to 45 in good health. The chain employs TRBV27 and TRBJ2-3; unclear D gene. Written as DNA, the CDR3 is TGTGCCAGCAGTTCCGCCCCCACAGATACGCAGTATTTT. Protein product: CASSSAPTDTQYF.